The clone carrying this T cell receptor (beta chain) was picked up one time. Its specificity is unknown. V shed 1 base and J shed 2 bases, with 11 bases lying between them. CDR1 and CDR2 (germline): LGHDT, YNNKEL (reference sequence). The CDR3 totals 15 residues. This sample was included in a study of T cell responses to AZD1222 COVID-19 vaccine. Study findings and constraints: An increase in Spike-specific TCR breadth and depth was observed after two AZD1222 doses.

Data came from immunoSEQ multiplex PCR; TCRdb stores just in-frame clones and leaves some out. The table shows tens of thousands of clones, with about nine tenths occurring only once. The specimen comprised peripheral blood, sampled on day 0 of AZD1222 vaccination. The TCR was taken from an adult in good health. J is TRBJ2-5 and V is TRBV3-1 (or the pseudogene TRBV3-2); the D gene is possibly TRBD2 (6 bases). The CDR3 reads CASSQVGGLQETQYF. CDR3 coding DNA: TGTGCCAGCAGCCAAGTAGGAGGGTTGCAAGAGACCCAGTACTTC.